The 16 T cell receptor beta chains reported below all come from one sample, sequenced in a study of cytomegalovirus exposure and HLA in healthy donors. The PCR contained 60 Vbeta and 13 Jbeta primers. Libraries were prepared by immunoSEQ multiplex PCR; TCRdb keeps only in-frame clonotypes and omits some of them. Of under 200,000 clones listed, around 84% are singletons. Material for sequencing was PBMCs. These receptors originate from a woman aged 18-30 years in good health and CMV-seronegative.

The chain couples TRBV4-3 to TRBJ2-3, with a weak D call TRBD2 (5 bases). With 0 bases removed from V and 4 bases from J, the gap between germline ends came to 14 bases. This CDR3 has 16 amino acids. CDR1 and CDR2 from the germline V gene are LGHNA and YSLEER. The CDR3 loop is CASSQEFKGEADTQYF. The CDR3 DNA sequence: TGCGCCAGCAGCCAAGAATTTAAGGGAGAGGCAGATACGCAGTATTTT.

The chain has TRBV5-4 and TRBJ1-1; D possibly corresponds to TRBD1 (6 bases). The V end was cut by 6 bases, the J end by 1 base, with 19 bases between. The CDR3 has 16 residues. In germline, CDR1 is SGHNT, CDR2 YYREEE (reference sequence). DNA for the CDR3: TGTGCCAGCACCCAAGGGGGGGAAGGAGGGAACACTGAAGCTTTCTTT. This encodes CASTQGGEGGNTEAFF. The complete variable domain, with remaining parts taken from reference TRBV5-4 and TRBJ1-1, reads ETGVTQSPTHLIKTRGQQVTLRCSSQSGHNTVSWYQQALGQGPQFIFQYYREEENGRGNFPPRFSGLQFPNYSSELNVNALELDDSALYLCASTQGGEGGNTEAFFGQGTRLTVV.

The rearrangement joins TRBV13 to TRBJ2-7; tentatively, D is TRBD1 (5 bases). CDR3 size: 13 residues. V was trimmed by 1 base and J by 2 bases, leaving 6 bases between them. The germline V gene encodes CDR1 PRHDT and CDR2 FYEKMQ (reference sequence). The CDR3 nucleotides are TGTGCCAGCAGCTTAGAGGGGACCTACGAGCAGTACTTC. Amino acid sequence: CASSLEGTYEQYF.

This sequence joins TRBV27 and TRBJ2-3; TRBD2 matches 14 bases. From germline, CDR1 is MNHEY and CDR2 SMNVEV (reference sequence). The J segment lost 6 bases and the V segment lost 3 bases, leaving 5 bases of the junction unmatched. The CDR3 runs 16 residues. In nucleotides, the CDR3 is TGTGCCAGCAGTTTGGGACTAGCGGGAGCGGTTGATACGCAGTATTTT. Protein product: CASSLGLAGAVDTQYF.

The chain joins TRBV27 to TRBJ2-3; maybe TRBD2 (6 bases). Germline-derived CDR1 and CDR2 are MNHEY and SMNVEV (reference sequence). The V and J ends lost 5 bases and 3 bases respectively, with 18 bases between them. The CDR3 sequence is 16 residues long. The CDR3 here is CASSLQDWRDTDTQYF. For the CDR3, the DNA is TGTGCCAGCAGTCTCCAAGACTGGCGGGATACAGATACGCAGTATTTT.

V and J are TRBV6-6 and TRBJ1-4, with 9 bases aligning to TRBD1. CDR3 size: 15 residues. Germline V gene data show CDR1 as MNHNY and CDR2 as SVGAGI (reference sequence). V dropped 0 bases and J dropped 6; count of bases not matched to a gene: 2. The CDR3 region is CASSYSGQGDEKLFF. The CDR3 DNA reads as TGTGCCAGCAGTTACTCGGGACAGGGAGATGAAAAACTGTTTTTT.

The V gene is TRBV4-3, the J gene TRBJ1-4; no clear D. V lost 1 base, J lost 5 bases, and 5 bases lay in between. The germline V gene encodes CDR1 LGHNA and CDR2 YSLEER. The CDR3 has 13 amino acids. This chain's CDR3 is CASSQVSNEKLFF. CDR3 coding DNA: TGCGCCAGCAGCCAAGTGTCAAATGAAAAACTGTTTTTT.

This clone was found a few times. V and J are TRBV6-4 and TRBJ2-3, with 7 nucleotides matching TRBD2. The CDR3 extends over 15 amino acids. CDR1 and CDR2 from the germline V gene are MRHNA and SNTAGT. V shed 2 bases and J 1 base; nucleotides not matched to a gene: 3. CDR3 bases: TGTGCCAGCAGTGACGTGGGAGGGGGCACAGATACGCAGTATTTT. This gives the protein CASSDVGGGTDTQYF.

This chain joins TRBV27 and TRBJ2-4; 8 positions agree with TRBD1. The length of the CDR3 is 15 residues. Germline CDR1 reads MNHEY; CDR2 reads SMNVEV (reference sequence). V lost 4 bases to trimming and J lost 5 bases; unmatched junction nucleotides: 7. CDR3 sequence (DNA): TGTGCCAGCAGTTACTCCGGGACAGGAGAAAACATTCAGTACTTC. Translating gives CASSYSGTGENIQYF.

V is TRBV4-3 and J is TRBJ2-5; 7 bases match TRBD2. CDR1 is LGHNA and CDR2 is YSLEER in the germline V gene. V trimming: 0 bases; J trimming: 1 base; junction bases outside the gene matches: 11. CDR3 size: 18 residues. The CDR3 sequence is CASSQDRALANTQETQYF. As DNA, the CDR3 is TGCGCCAGCAGCCAAGACAGGGCACTAGCGAATACCCAAGAGACCCAGTACTTC.

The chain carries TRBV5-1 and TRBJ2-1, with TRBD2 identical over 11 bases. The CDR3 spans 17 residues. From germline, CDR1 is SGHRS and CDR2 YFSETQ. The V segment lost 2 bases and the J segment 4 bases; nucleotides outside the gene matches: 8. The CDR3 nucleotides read TGCGCCAGCAGCTTCGGGCTGGGACTAGCGGTTTACAATGAGCAGTTCTTC. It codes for CASSFGLGLAVYNEQFF.

CDR3 nucleotides: TGCGCCAGCAGCCGCGCAGGACAGGGGGCGAACACCGGGGAGCTGTTTTTT. Protein product: CASSRAGQGANTGELFF. The rearrangement joins TRBV4-3 to TRBJ2-2; 10 bases fit TRBD1. This CDR3 is 17 amino acids long. V shed 4 bases and J 0 bases; nucleotides not matched to a gene: 5. Germline CDR1 is LGHNA and CDR2 is YSLEER.

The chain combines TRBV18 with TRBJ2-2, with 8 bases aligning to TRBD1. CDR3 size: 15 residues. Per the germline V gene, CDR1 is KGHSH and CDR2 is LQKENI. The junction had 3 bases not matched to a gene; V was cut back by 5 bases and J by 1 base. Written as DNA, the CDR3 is TGTGCCAGCTCAATGGGACAGGTGAACACCGGGGAGCTGTTTTTT. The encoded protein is CASSMGQVNTGELFF.

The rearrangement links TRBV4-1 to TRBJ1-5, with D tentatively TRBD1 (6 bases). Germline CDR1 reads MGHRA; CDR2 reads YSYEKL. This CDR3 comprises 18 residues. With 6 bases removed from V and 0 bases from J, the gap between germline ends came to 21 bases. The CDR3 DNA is TGCGCCAGCAGACTAAAGTGGGCAGGGGTATTTAGCAATCAGCCCCAGCATTTT. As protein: CASRLKWAGVFSNQPQHF.

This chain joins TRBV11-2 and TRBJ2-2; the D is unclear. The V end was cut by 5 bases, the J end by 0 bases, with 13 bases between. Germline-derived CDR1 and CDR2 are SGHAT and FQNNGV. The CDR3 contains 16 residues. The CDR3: CASSPERLANTGELFF. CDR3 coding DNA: TGTGCCAGCAGCCCCGAGCGTCTAGCGAACACCGGGGAGCTGTTTTTT.

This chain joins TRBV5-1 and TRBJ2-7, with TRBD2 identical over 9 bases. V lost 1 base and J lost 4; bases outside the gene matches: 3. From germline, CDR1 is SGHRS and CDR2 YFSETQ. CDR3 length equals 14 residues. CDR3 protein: CASSLIAGEYEQYF. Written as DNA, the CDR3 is TGCGCCAGCAGCTTGATAGCGGGAGAATACGAGCAGTACTTC.